This T cell receptor beta chain was identified during a study of sequential checkpoint blockade in melanoma. As for the study in general: Each arm's sequence ended with maintenance nivolumab.

Treatment here: randomized to nivolumab then ipilimumab (arm A) or the reverse (arm B). No patient had prior DNA-damaging chemotherapy. PBMC sorting kept live CD3+CD8+ cells without CD19 or CD56. Profiling relied on immunoSEQ multiplex PCR, and the TCRdb table lists in-frame clones only, not all of them. Among about 25,000 clones listed, over 60% were seen once. The CDR3 loop spans 17 amino acids. CDR1 is MDHEN, CDR2 SYDVKM, per germline. J was trimmed by 8 bases and V by 3 bases; bases with no gene match: 13. The TCR sequence derives from a human donor with melanoma. The rearrangement joins TRBV28 to TRBJ2-1; 10 bases fit TRBD1. This specimen consisted of CD8+ T cells sorted from blood (inferred from file names), obtained from a patient given nivolumab and ipilimumab in sequence. The CDR3 reads CASSFLPGTGVSDEQFF. As DNA, the CDR3 is TGTGCCAGCAGTTTTCTTCCAGGGACAGGGGTTTCGGATGAGCAGTTCTTC.